This T cell receptor beta chain was sequenced in a study of tumor-infiltrating lymphocytes in localized non-small cell lung cancer. Sequencing was performed with immunoSEQ multiplex PCR; in TCRdb, only in-frame clones are kept and a portion is missing. The sample consists of 10,000 to 15,000 clones, about nine tenths of them appearing once. This clone appeared a single time. CDR1 is WNHNN and CDR2 is SYGVQD in the germline V gene (reference sequence). Trimming took off 3 bases at V and 0 bases at J, with 7 bases between the two ends. This CDR3 is built from 14 residues. This receptor was identified in a human donor with non-small cell lung cancer. Sequenced input: lung tumor tissue. The genes are TRBV10-1 and TRBJ2-3, with D uncertain. In DNA form, the CDR3 reads TGCGCCAGCAGTGACTCATCTAGCACAGATACGCAGTATTTT. It specifies CASSDSSSTDTQYF.